The present entry profiles one T cell receptor beta chain with its context. Its target is unknown. The sample carries other DNA sequences with the same CDR3. V was pared by 6 bases and J by 1 base, with 9 bases between. This CDR3 has 13 amino acids. Germline CDR1 LGHDT, CDR2 YNNKEL (reference sequence). The sample is drawn from a study of Ad26.COV2.S vaccination and SARS-CoV-2 variants. Study observations and caveats: Vaccine and placebo recipients had comparable breadth of non-spike TCRs. Vaccinees displayed broader spike-specific TCR repertoires than placebo recipients.

Clones were read by immunoSEQ multiplex PCR, and TCRdb kept only the in-frame ones, dropping some. The sample contains roughly 460,000 clones, roughly nine tenths of which appear only once. Treatment given: over 15 received Ad26.COV2.S at low or high dose, single or two shots; about 5 received placebo; per-sample allocation not given. Samples came from day 63 after the first vaccine or placebo injection. The TCR sequence derives from a person between 18 and 65 years old who received the Ad26.COV2.S COVID-19 vaccine or a placebo. This chain uses TRBV3-1 (or the pseudogene TRBV3-2) with TRBJ1-1; D is perhaps TRBD1 (5 bases). The starting material was peripheral blood, obtained in a trial of Ad26.COV2.S vaccine versus placebo. The CDR3 DNA sequence: TGTGCCAGCAGACGGGGGGGGAACACTGAAGCTTTCTTT. It codes for CASRRGGNTEAFF.